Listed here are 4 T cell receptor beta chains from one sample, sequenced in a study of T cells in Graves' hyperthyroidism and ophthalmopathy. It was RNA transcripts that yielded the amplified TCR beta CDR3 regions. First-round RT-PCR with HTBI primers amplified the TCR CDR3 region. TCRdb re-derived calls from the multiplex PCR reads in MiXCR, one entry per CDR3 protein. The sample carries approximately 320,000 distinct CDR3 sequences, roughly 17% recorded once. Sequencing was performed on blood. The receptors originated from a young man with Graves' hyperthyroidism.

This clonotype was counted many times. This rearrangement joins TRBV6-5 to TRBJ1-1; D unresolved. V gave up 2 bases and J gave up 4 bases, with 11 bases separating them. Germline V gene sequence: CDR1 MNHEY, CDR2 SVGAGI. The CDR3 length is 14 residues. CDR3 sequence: CASSYRHGSTEAFF. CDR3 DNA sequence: TGTGCCAGCAGTTACCGCCATGGGAGCACTGAAGCTTTCTTT.

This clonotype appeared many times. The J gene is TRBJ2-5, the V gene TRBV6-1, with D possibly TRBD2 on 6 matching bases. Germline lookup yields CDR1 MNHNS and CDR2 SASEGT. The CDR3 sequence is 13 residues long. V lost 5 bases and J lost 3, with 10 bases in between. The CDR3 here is CASSYTGEETQYF. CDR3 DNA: TGTGCCAGCAGTTATACGGGGGAAGAGACCCAGTACTTC.

The CDR3 DNA reads as TGCGCCAGCAGCCAAGATGGTACAGGGGGTTACGAGCAGTACTTC. This gives the protein CASSQDGTGGYEQYF. The chain employs TRBV4-1 and TRBJ2-7; 8 bases map to TRBD1. The germline CDR1 and CDR2 sequences are MGHRA and YSYEKL. The CDR3 runs to 15 residues. The V and J ends lost 0 bases and 4 bases, in that order; junction bases with no gene match: 5.

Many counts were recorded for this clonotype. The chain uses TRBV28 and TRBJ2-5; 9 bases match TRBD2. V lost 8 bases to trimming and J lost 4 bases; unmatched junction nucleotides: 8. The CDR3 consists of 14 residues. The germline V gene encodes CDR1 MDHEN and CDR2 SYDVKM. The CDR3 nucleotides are TGTGCCAGCGTAGCGGGAGTTTTCCGAGAGACCCAGTACTTC. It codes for CASVAGVFRETQYF.